This T cell receptor (beta chain) was captured by sequencing in a study of shared clonotypes between healthy human individuals. Clones were read by immunoSEQ multiplex PCR, and TCRdb kept only the in-frame ones, dropping some. In the table there are approximately 1,500,000 clones, 95% to 97% of which are singletons. The V end lost 2 bases, the J end lost 11 bases, and 13 bases lay between the germline ends. The CDR3 is made up of 12 amino acids. The germline gives CDR1 SGHAT, CDR2 FQNNGV. In this sample, this clone turned up once. Sequencing was carried out using naive CD4+ T cells sorted from blood. Described subset: CD45RA+ positively selected. V usage is TRBV11-2 and J usage is TRBJ2-7; tentative D call: TRBD1 (6 bases). The receptor's source is a man aged 30 to 39 in good health. The CDR3 here is CASSLKGDRKYF. The CDR3 nucleotides are TGTGCCAGCAGCTTAAAGGGGGATAGGAAGTACTTC. Variable domain in full (rest from reference TRBV11-2 and TRBJ2-7): EAGVAQSPRYKIIEKRQSVAFWCNPISGHATLYWYQQILGQGPKLLIQFQNNGVVDDSQLPKDRFSAERLKGVDSTLKIQPAKLEDSAVYLCASSLKGDRKYFGPGTRLTVT.